This T cell receptor (beta chain) was sequenced in a study of blood T cells in healthy people across ages. A second roughly 6 to 11 cycle PCR used barcoded and J-beta primers. TCRdb reanalysed the 5' RACE reads using MiXCR and keeps one entry per CDR3 protein. The sample has 1,100,000 or so distinct CDR3 sequences, 40% to 55% seen once; the top ten hold 15% to 20%. Trimming removed 5 bases from V and 1 base from J; junction bases left unmatched: 11. The CDR3 spans 18 residues. From germline, CDR1 is SGHAT and CDR2 FQNNGV. Input material: blood. The chain joins TRBV11-2 to TRBJ2-1; 10 bases map to TRBD2. This clonotype was sampled from a woman aged 60-75 years in good health. CDR3 amino acids: CASSSSVGLASSYNEQFF. The CDR3 DNA reads TGTGCCAGCAGCAGTAGCGTGGGACTAGCGTCGTCCTACAATGAGCAGTTCTTC.